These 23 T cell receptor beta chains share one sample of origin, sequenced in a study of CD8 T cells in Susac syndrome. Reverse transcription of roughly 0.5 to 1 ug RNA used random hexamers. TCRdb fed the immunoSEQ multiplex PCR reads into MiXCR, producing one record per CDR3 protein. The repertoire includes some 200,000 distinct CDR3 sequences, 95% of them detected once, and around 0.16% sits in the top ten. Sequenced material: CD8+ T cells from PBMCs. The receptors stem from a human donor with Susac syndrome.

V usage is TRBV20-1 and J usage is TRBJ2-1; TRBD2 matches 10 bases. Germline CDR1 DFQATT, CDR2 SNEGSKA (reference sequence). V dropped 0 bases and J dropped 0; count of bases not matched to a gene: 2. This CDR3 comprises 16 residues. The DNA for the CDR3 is TGCAGTGCTAGAGAGTTAGCGGGGGGCTCCTACAATGAGCAGTTCTTC. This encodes CSARELAGGSYNEQFF.

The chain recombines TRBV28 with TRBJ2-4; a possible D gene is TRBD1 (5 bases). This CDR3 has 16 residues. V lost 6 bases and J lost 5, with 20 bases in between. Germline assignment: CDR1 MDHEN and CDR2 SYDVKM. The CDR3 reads CASSLGHTLGENIQYF. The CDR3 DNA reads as TGTGCCAGCAGCTTAGGACACACTTTGGGTGAAAACATTCAGTACTTC.

The CDR3 DNA reads TGCAGCGTTAACAGGGGGCTGGACACTGAAGCTTTCTTT. This sequence encodes CSVNRGLDTEAFF. V is TRBV29-1 and J is TRBJ1-1; 9 bases match TRBD1. This CDR3 has 13 residues. V was pared by 5 bases and J by 3 bases, with 4 bases of the junction left unmatched. CDR1 and CDR2 from the germline V gene are SQVTM and ANQGSEA.

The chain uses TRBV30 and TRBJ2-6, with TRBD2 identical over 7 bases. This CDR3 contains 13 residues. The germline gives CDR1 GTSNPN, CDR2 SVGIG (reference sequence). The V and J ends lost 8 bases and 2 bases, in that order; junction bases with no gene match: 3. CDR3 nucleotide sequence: TGTGCCCGACTAGCTGCTGGGGCCAACGTCCTGACTTTC. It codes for CARLAAGANVLTF.

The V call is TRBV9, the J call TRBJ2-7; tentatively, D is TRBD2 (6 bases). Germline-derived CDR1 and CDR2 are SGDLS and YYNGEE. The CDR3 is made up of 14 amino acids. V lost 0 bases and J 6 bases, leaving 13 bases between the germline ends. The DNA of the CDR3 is TGTGCCAGCAGCGTAGGCGGGGTTCGTAGCGAGCAGTACTTC. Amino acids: CASSVGGVRSEQYF.

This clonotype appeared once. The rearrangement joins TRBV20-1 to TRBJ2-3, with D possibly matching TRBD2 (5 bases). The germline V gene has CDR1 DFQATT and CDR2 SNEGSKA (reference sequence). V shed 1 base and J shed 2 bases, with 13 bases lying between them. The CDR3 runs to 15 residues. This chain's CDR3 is CSARVSSRYTDTQYF. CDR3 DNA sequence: TGCAGTGCTAGAGTCTCTAGCCGGTACACAGATACGCAGTATTTT.

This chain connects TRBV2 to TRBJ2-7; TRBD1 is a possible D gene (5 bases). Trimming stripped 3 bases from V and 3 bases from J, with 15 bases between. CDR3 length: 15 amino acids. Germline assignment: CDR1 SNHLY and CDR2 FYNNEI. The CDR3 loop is CASSEVRGPVYEQYF. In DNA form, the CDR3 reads TGTGCCAGCAGTGAGGTTAGGGGCCCAGTCTACGAGCAGTACTTC.

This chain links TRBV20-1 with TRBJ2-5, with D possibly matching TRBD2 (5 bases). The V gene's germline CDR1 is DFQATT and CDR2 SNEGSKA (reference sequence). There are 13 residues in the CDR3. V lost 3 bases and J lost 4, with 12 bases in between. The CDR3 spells CSASPGLGETQYF. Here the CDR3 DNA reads TGCAGTGCTAGCCCCGGACTCGGAGAGACCCAGTACTTC.

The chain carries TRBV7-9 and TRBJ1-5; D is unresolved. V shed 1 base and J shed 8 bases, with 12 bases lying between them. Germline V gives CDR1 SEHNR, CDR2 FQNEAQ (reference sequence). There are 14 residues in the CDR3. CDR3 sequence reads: CASSLGEALEPQHF. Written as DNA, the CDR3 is TGTGCCAGCAGCTTAGGAGAGGCCTTAGAGCCCCAGCATTTT.

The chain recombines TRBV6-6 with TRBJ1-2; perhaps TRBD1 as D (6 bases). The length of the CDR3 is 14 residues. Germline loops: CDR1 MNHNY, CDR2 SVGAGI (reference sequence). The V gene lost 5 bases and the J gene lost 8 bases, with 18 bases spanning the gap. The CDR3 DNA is TGTGCCAGCAGTACCTCGGGGGGGCGCAGGGGCTACACCTTC. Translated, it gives CASSTSGGRRGYTF.

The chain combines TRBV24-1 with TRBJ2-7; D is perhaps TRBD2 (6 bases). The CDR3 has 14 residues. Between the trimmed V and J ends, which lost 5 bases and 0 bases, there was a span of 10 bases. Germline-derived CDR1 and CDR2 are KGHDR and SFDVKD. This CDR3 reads CATSGGSGSYEQYF. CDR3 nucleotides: TGTGCCACCAGTGGCGGTAGCGGCTCCTACGAGCAGTACTTC.

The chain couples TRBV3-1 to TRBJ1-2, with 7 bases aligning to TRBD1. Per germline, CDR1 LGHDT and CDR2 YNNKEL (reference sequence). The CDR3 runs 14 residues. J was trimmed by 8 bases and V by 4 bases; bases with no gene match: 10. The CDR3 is CASSLDDRVEGYTF. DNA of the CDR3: TGTGCCAGCAGCCTAGATGACAGGGTAGAAGGCTACACCTTC.

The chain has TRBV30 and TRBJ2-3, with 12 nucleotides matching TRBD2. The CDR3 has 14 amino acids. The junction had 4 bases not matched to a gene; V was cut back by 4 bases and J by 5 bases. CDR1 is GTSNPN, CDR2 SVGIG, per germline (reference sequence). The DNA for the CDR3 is TGTGCCTGGACTAGCGGGGGGGCCGTAGATACGCAGTATTTT. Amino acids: CAWTSGGAVDTQYF.

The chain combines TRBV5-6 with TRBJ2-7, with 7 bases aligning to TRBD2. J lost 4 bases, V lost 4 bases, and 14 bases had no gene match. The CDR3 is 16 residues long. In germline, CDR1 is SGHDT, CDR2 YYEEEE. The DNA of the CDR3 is TGTGCCAGCAGCCCCGGTGGGGCGGGAGCGGCTTACGAGCAGTACTTC. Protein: CASSPGGAGAAYEQYF.

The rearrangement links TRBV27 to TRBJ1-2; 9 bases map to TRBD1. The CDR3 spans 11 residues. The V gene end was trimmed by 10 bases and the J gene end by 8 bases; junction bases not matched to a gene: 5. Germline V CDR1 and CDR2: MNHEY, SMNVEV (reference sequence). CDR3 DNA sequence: TGTGCCACAGGGACAGGGAAGGGCTACACCTTC. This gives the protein CATGTGKGYTF.

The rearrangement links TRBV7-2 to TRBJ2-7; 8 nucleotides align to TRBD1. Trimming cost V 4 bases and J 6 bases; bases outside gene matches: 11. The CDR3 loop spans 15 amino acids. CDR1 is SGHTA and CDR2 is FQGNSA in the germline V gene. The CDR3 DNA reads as TGTGCCAGCAGCTCGATGTGGACAGGGTCCATCGAGCAGTACTTC. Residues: CASSSMWTGSIEQYF.

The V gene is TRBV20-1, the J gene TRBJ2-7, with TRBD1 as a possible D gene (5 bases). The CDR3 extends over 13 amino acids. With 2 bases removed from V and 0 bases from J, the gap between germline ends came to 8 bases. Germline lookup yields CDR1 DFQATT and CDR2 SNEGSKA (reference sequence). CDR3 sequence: CSARQTDSYEQYF. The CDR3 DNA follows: TGCAGTGCTAGACAGACAGACTCCTACGAGCAGTACTTC.

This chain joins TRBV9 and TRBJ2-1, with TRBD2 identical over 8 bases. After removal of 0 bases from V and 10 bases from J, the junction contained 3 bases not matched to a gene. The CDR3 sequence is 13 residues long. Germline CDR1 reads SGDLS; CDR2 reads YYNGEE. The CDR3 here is CASSVVSGGEQFF. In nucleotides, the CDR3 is TGTGCCAGCAGCGTAGTATCGGGAGGGGAGCAGTTCTTC.

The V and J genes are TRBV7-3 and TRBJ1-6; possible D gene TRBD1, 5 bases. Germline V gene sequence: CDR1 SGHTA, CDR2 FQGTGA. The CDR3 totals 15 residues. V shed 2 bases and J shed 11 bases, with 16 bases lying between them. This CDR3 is CASSLLGGEGAPLHF. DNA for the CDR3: TGTGCCAGCAGCTTACTCGGGGGGGAGGGCGCACCCCTCCACTTT.

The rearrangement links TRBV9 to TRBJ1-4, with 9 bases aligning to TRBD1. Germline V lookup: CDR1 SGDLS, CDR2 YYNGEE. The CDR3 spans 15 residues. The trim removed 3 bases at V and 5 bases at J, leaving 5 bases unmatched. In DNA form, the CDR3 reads TGTGCCAGCAGCGACGCCGGGACAGGGAATGAAAAACTGTTTTTT. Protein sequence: CASSDAGTGNEKLFF.

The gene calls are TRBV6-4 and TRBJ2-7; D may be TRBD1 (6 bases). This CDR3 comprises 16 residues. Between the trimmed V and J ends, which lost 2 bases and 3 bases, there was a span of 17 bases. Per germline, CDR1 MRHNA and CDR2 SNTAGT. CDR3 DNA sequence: TGTGCCAGCAGTGACCTCGGACAGTCCTACGGCTACGAGCAGTACTTC. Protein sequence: CASSDLGQSYGYEQYF.

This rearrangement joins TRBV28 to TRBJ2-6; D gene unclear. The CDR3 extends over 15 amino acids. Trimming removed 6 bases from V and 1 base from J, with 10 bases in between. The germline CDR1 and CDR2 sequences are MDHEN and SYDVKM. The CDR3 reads CASSPTPSGANVLTF. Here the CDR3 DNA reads TGTGCCAGCAGCCCTACACCTTCTGGGGCCAACGTCCTGACTTTC. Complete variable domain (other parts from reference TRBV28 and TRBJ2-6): DVKVTQSSRYLVKRTGEKVFLECVQDMDHENMFWYRQDPGLGLRLIYFSYDVKMKEKGDIPEGYSVSREKKERFSLILESASTNQTSMYLCASSPTPSGANVLTFGAGSRLTVL.

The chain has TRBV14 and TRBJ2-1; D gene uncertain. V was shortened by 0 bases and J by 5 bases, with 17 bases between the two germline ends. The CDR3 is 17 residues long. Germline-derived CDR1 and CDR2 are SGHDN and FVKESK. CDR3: CASSQDSLGFANNEQFF. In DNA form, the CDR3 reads TGTGCCAGCAGCCAAGATTCATTGGGATTCGCCAACAATGAGCAGTTCTTC.